Presented here are 24 T cell receptor beta chains from one specimen sequenced in a study of T-cell reconstitution after alpha-beta-depleted transplantation in children (dated by TCRdb to the mid-2010s). The library was built by means of PCR. Sequenced using an Illumina HiSeq 2500. TCR library preparation used molecular barcoding, with unique molecular identifiers applied to normalize quantification of the TCRbeta repertoire. TCRdb applied fastp at Q25 and MiXCR to the public reads, then kept only in-frame beta chains. When rows share a CDR3 protein, they turn into one entry using the most common DNA and genes. This sample gives approximately 200,000 distinct CDR3 sequences in total; approximately 15% of them show up just once. The ten largest clones add up to about 13% of the sample. Sequences were derived from PBMCs from the stem cell graft donor, sampled from the stem cell graft. The receptors here all came from a human donor who donated a stem cell graft to a child with acute lymphoblastic leukemia.

The V and J genes are TRBV11-3 and TRBJ2-1; 10 nucleotides match TRBD1. The CDR3 is 14 amino acids. Germline lookup yields CDR1 SGHNT and CDR2 YENEEA. The ends lost 1 base at V and 7 bases at J; junction bases unmatched: 1. The CDR3: CASSLAGQGNEQFF. DNA of the CDR3: TGTGCCAGCAGCTTAGCGGGACAGGGGAATGAGCAGTTCTTC. Using reference TRBV11-3 and TRBJ2-1 for the parts outside the CDR3, the full variable domain is EAGVVQSPRYKIIEKKQPVAFWCNPISGHNTLYWYLQNLGQGPELLIRYENEEAVDDSQLPKDRFSAERLKGVDSTLKIQPAELGDSAVYLCASSLAGQGNEQFFGPGTRLTVL.

This clonotype has a count of ten or more. This chain uses TRBV5-1 with TRBJ1-2; no firm D call. The CDR3 spans 15 residues. CDR1 is SGHRS and CDR2 is YFSETQ in the germline V gene. The germline V and J ends were trimmed by 1 base and 3 bases, with 13 bases remaining between them. CDR3 amino acids: CASSLSLFGDYGYTF. The CDR3 DNA is TGCGCCAGCAGCTTGTCGTTGTTTGGTGACTATGGCTACACCTTC.

The V and J genes are TRBV27 and TRBJ2-7; TRBD1 matches at 10 bases. Germline CDR1 MNHEY, CDR2 SMNVEV (reference sequence). V lost 4 bases, J lost 5 bases, and 5 bases stayed unmatched. The CDR3 is 14 residues long. This chain's CDR3 is CASSWDRGLDEQYF. CDR3 nucleotides: TGTGCCAGCAGTTGGGACAGGGGATTGGACGAGCAGTACTTC.

This clonotype was counted many times. The chain is built from TRBV5-1 and TRBJ1-1, with TRBD1 as a possible D gene (6 bases). Germline V lookup: CDR1 SGHRS, CDR2 YFSETQ. The V end was cut by 0 bases, the J end by 5 bases, with 17 bases between. The CDR3 is 16 residues long. CDR3 region: CASSLAPGAERTEAFF. The CDR3 region has the DNA TGCGCCAGCAGCTTGGCCCCAGGGGCGGAGAGGACTGAAGCTTTCTTT.

This sequence joins TRBV11-2 and TRBJ2-5, with D possibly matching TRBD2 (5 bases). CDR3 length: 14 amino acids. V shed 5 bases and J shed 10 bases, with 20 bases lying between them. Germline CDR1 and CDR2: SGHAT and FQNNGV. CDR3 amino acids: CASSPRPHAEVQYF. Written as DNA, the CDR3 is TGTGCCAGCAGCCCTCGGCCCCATGCGGAGGTCCAGTACTTC.

The rearrangement links TRBV7-9 to TRBJ2-1, with a weak D call TRBD2 (6 bases). The CDR3 is 13 residues long. Germline assignment: CDR1 SEHNR and CDR2 FQNEAQ (reference sequence). The ends were cut back, 0 bases at V and 11 bases at J, with 11 bases in the middle. CDR3 residues: CASSLAGGQQQFF. The CDR3 DNA reads TGTGCCAGCAGCTTAGCGGGAGGCCAACAGCAGTTCTTC.

J is TRBJ2-1 and V is TRBV11-3, with D hard to call. This CDR3 is 13 amino acids long. Germline V gene data show CDR1 as SGHNT and CDR2 as YENEEA. V lost 3 bases and J lost 3, with 6 bases in between. The CDR3 nucleotides read TGTGCCAGCAGCTTTCAATACTACAATGAGCAGTTCTTC. Its protein product is CASSFQYYNEQFF.

In the case of this clonotype: Being one base from a much bigger clone, this may be a read error. The V call is TRBV20-1, the J call TRBJ2-1; 14 positions match TRBD2. Germline CDR1 reads DFQATT; CDR2 reads SNEGSKA (reference sequence). This CDR3 region has 13 residues. CDR3 in DNA: TGCAGTGCCGGGACTAGCGGGAGAGGCGAGCGGTTCTTC. This translates into CSAGTSGRGERFF.

This clonotype has ten or more counts. The chain carries TRBV5-6 and TRBJ2-1; D call uncertain. The V gene lost 0 bases and the J gene lost 0 bases, with 4 bases spanning the gap. The V gene's germline CDR1 is SGHDT and CDR2 YYEEEE. The CDR3 totals 14 residues. CDR3 residues: CASSLGDSYNEQFF. The CDR3 DNA reads as TGTGCCAGCAGCTTGGGGGACTCCTACAATGAGCAGTTCTTC.

This clonotype showed up many times. The gene calls are TRBV6-1 and TRBJ1-1; a weak D match, TRBD1 (6 bases). The CDR3 is 14 amino acids. Per germline, CDR1 MNHNS and CDR2 SASEGT. The CDR3 region is CASFGRGLDGEAFF. In nucleotides, the CDR3 is TGTGCTAGTTTCGGTCGGGGGCTGGATGGTGAAGCTTTCTTT.

This chain uses TRBV12-5 with TRBJ1-2; TRBD1 agrees at 8 bases. V dropped 4 bases and J dropped 5; count of bases not matched to a gene: 3. The CDR3 covers 13 residues. Germline CDR1 LGHNT, CDR2 FRNRAP. For the CDR3, the DNA is TGTGCTAGTGGTTCGGACAGGGTTTATGGCTACACCTTC. Protein sequence: CASGSDRVYGYTF.

This clonotype has at least ten counts. This sequence joins TRBV12-3 or TRBV12-4 and TRBJ1-1, with TRBD1 as a possible D gene (5 bases). V lost 2 bases and J lost 4, with 11 bases in between. This CDR3 has 14 residues. CDR3 amino acids: CASSLKGRSTEAFF. CDR3 DNA: TGTGCCAGCAGTTTAAAGGGGCGGAGCACTGAAGCTTTCTTT.

This clonotype has only a few counts. The J gene is TRBJ1-5, the V gene TRBV12-3 or TRBV12-4; TRBD1 matches 7 bases. This CDR3 is built from 15 residues. Losses at the gene ends were 6 bases for V and 2 bases for J; bases not matched to a gene: 7. The DNA of the CDR3 is TGTGCCAGCAGCCACAGGGACAGTGGCAATCAGCCCCAGCATTTT. Protein: CASSHRDSGNQPQHF.

This clonotype has a handful of counts. The V call is TRBV4-2, the J call TRBJ2-7; 7 bases align to TRBD2. The CDR3 covers 15 residues. J was trimmed by 7 bases and V by 4 bases; bases with no gene match: 13. Germline-derived CDR1 and CDR2 are LGHNA and YNFKEQ. As DNA, the CDR3 is TGTGCCAGCAGCCGAGACAACGACAAAGCGGGGGAGCAGTACTTC. Protein product: CASSRDNDKAGEQYF.

This clonotype was counted ten times or more. The V gene is TRBV5-1, the J gene TRBJ2-2; 10 bases are shared with TRBD2. Unmatched junction bases numbered 4, after V lost 1 base and J lost 7 bases. The CDR3 contains 15 residues. The germline gives CDR1 SGHRS, CDR2 YFSETQ. The CDR3: CASSLIAGGIGELFF. The CDR3 nucleotides read TGCGCCAGCAGCTTGATAGCGGGAGGAATCGGGGAGCTGTTTTTT.

In its sample, this clonotype was seen many times. V usage is TRBV6-5 and J usage is TRBJ2-7; maybe TRBD2 (6 bases). Germline loops: CDR1 MNHEY, CDR2 SVGAGI. The germline V and J ends were trimmed by 4 bases and 2 bases, with 9 bases remaining between them. This CDR3 spans 13 amino acids. The CDR3 is CASSLKRAYEQYF. The CDR3 DNA sequence: TGTGCCAGCAGTTTAAAGCGGGCCTACGAGCAGTACTTC.

This clonotype was counted many times. The chain has TRBV12-3 or TRBV12-4 and TRBJ1-1, with TRBD1 as a possible D gene (6 bases). V was pared by 6 bases and J by 4 bases, with 24 bases between. There are 17 residues in the CDR3. The CDR3 bases are TGTGCCAGCAGCTCAAACTTCGGACAGACCGAAGGCACTGAAGCTTTCTTT. It encodes CASSSNFGQTEGTEAFF.

This clonotype appeared many times. This chain links TRBV11-2 with TRBJ2-6, with no clear D. Germline loops: CDR1 SGHAT, CDR2 FQNNGV. Trimming took off 3 bases at V and 0 bases at J, with 12 bases between the two ends. The CDR3 runs 17 residues. In nucleotides, the CDR3 is TGTGCCAGCAGCTTCCAGGCATTTGCCTCTGGGGCCAACGTCCTGACTTTC. Its protein is CASSFQAFASGANVLTF.

The CDR3 sequence is CASRGATSVTDTQYF. The DNA of the CDR3 is TGTGCCAGCAGGGGAGCGACTAGCGTTACAGATACGCAGTATTTT. V and J are TRBV7-2 and TRBJ2-3, with 8 bases matching TRBD2. CDR1 and CDR2 (germline): SGHTA, FQGNSA. This CDR3 has 15 amino acids. The V segment lost 6 bases and the J segment 3 bases; nucleotides outside the gene matches: 8.

This chain joins TRBV25-1 and TRBJ1-2; 9 bases line up with TRBD1. The CDR3 has 14 amino acids. The ends lost 5 bases at V and 7 bases at J; junction bases unmatched: 8. Germline V gene lookup returns CDR1 MGHDK and CDR2 SYGVNS. CDR3 nucleotides: TGTGCCAGCAGTCCCTCCGGGACAGGGAGTGGCTACACCTTC. This sequence encodes CASSPSGTGSGYTF.

Turning to this clonotype: A read error may produce the germline difference seen at one junction end. The chain combines TRBV20-1 with TRBJ2-1; 13 bases are shared with TRBD2. Germline V gene sequence: CDR1 DFQATT, CDR2 SNEGSKA (reference sequence). The CDR3 sequence is 17 residues long. The CDR3 loop reads CCARARWTSGRGNEQFF. CDR3 sequence (DNA): TGCTGTGCTAGAGCGAGGTGGACTAGCGGGAGAGGCAATGAGCAGTTCTTC.

There are many counts of this clonotype. This chain connects TRBV5-1 to TRBJ1-1; D not resolved. The CDR3 totals 14 residues. V gave up 2 bases and J gave up 1 base, with 9 bases separating them. Germline CDR1 reads SGHRS; CDR2 reads YFSETQ. In DNA form, the CDR3 reads TGCGCCAGCAGCTTCCTTGTCGGGAACACTGAAGCTTTCTTT. It yields the protein CASSFLVGNTEAFF.

The chain combines TRBV29-1 with TRBJ2-1; TRBD1 matches 8 bases. The CDR3 totals 14 residues. CDR1 is SQVTM, CDR2 ANQGSEA, per germline. Unmatched junction bases numbered 7, after V lost 3 bases and J lost 6 bases. The CDR3 loop is CSVDRDRKFNEQFF. The CDR3 DNA reads TGCAGCGTTGACCGGGACAGGAAATTCAATGAGCAGTTCTTC.

This clonotype was detected many times. The chain links TRBV11-2 to TRBJ2-5; 7 nucleotides line up with TRBD2. The CDR3 runs 15 residues. The V gene's germline CDR1 is SGHAT and CDR2 FQNNGV. Trimming cost V 5 bases and J 2 bases; bases outside gene matches: 8. CDR3 residues: CASSRSGGGQETQYF. In DNA, the CDR3 is TGTGCCAGCAGCCGGAGTGGGGGGGGACAAGAGACCCAGTACTTC.